Presented here are 31 T cell receptor beta chains from one specimen sequenced in a study of blood T cells in healthy people across ages. Next came a second PCR, run for roughly 6 to 11 cycles, which used a sample-barcoded 5' primer along with a J-beta primer mix. TCRdb reprocessed the 5' RACE reads with MiXCR, giving one entry per CDR3 protein. The sample gives more than 650,000 distinct CDR3 sequences, 22% of which show up once; about 22% is in the top ten. The sample taken for sequencing was blood. The receptor source for this set is a man in his 70s in good health.

This clonotype has just a few counts. The chain has TRBV3-1 and TRBJ1-2; perhaps TRBD1 as D (6 bases). This CDR3 comprises 14 residues. V lost 4 bases and J lost 4, with 13 bases in between. Per germline, CDR1 LGHDT and CDR2 YNNKEL (reference sequence). The CDR3 DNA sequence: TGTGCCAGCAGCCGCCTTCCGGACAGCTATGGCTACACCTTC. Its translation is CASSRLPDSYGYTF. The complete variable domain, with remaining parts taken from reference TRBV3-1 and TRBJ1-2, reads DTAVSQTPKYLVTQMGNDKSIKCEQNLGHDTMYWYKQDSKKFLKIMFSYNNKELIINETVPNRFSPKSPDKAHLNLHINSLELGDSAVYFCASSRLPDSYGYTFGSGTRLTVV.

V is TRBV12-3 or TRBV12-4 and J is TRBJ2-3, with D perhaps matching TRBD2 (5 bases). Trimming took 7 bases from V and 6 from J, leaving 14 bases between them. This CDR3 is 13 amino acids long. DNA of the CDR3: TGTGCCAGCAAGGAGGATAGTCGGGATACGCAGTATTTT. This encodes CASKEDSRDTQYF.

This clonotype was observed a handful of times. The chain has TRBV7-6 and TRBJ2-1, with 7 bases identical to TRBD2. The CDR3 covers 17 residues. Germline V gene lookup returns CDR1 SGHVS and CDR2 FNYEAQ. Trimming took 1 base from V and 4 from J; bases not matched to a gene: 10. CDR3 sequence reads: CASSLGIRGLTYNEQFF. CDR3 coding DNA: TGTGCCAGCAGCTTAGGTATAAGGGGACTAACATACAATGAGCAGTTCTTC.

Only a few counts were recorded for this clonotype. V gene TRBV10-3 combines with J gene TRBJ2-5, with D perhaps TRBD1 or TRBD2 (5 bases each). CDR1 is ENHRY and CDR2 is SYGVKD in the germline V gene. CDR3 length equals 13 residues. V dropped 10 bases and J dropped 5 bases, with 17 bases sitting between them. This CDR3 is CATEGTDGETQYF. CDR3 DNA: TGTGCCACAGAGGGGACCGATGGGGAGACCCAGTACTTC.

This chain uses TRBV12-3 or TRBV12-4 with TRBJ2-5; the D gene is possibly TRBD2 (5 bases). The CDR3 totals 13 residues. The V and J ends lost 7 bases and 12 bases respectively, with 21 bases between them. The CDR3 DNA reads TGTGCCAGCAAAAGGGCTAACGGGGTTTATGAGTACTTC. It codes for CASKRANGVYEYF.

This clonotype was seen only a few times. V and J are TRBV6-5 and TRBJ1-6; possibly TRBD1 for D (5 bases). V was pared by 4 bases and J by 10 bases, with 14 bases between. CDR1 is MNHEY and CDR2 is SVGAGI in the germline V gene. The CDR3 sequence is 14 residues long. Written as DNA, the CDR3 is TGTGCCAGCAGTTCCTCAGGGATTTGGTCACCCCTCCACTTT. Its protein product is CASSSSGIWSPLHF.

This clonotype was observed a few times. The chain links TRBV21-1 to TRBJ2-1; TRBD2 is taken as the D call from the table, unchecked against the DNA. TRBV21-1 is tagged as a pseudogene. This CDR3 is 16 amino acids long. The CDR3 region is CASSKNRLAGDNEQFF. The CDR3 coding sequence is TGTGCCAGCAGCAAAAATCGGCTAGCGGGAGACAATGAGCAGTTCTTC.

This clonotype was observed a handful of times. The rearrangement joins TRBV5-1 to TRBJ2-3; 7 positions agree with TRBD1. Germline assignment: CDR1 SGHRS and CDR2 YFSETQ. V lost 1 base to trimming and J lost 1 base; unmatched junction nucleotides: 3. This CDR3 has 15 residues. CDR3 region: CASSLRQGGTDTQYF. CDR3 DNA: TGCGCCAGCAGCTTGCGGCAGGGGGGCACAGATACGCAGTATTTT.

The chain couples TRBV6-6 to TRBJ1-4; D not resolved. The CDR3 length is 13 residues. In germline, CDR1 is MNHNY, CDR2 SVGAGI (reference sequence). V was pared by 2 bases and J by 6 bases, with 7 bases between. The DNA of the CDR3 is TGTGCCAGCAGTTACGTAGGAGATGAAAAACTGTTTTTT. This gives the protein CASSYVGDEKLFF.

This clonotype turned up a few times. The chain combines TRBV7-9 with TRBJ1-3; a weak D match, TRBD1 (5 bases). The V gene's germline CDR1 is SEHNR and CDR2 FQNEAQ (reference sequence). CDR3 length equals 17 residues. Trimming left V 2 bases short and J 0 bases short, with 14 bases between. This CDR3 is CASSLQGVVYSGNTIYF. The CDR3 nucleotides read TGTGCCAGCAGCTTACAGGGAGTGGTGTACTCTGGAAACACCATATATTTT.

This clonotype came up a few times. The chain employs TRBV6-6 and TRBJ1-3; D is uncertain. V dropped 7 bases and J dropped 0 bases, with 10 bases sitting between them. The germline gives CDR1 MNHNY, CDR2 SVGAGI (reference sequence). The CDR3 is 14 residues long. CDR3 sequence: CASILTLSGNTIYF. CDR3 coding DNA: TGTGCCAGCATTTTGACACTCTCTGGAAACACCATATATTTT.

This clonotype was seen a handful of times. This chain uses TRBV29-1 with TRBJ2-7, with TRBD2 as a possible D gene (6 bases). Germline CDR1 and CDR2: SQVTM and ANQGSEA. The V and J ends lost 2 bases and 2 bases respectively, with 22 bases between them. The CDR3 contains 17 residues. CDR3 protein: CSVERGTLDPGAYEQYF. The CDR3 DNA is TGCAGCGTTGAAAGAGGGACTCTGGACCCTGGGGCCTACGAGCAGTACTTC.

This clonotype was observed a few times. V gene TRBV30 combines with J gene TRBJ2-3, with 10 bases that match TRBD2. Germline CDR1 GTSNPN, CDR2 SVGIG (reference sequence). With V trimmed by 4 bases and J by 1 base, 5 bases remained unmatched. This CDR3 is 15 amino acids long. This CDR3 reads CAWNTLAGGTDTQYF. Here the CDR3 DNA reads TGTGCCTGGAATACTCTAGCGGGGGGCACAGATACGCAGTATTTT.

The J gene is TRBJ2-1, the V gene TRBV3-1; D is uncertain. V lost 6 bases and J 4 bases, leaving 16 bases between the germline ends. The germline V gene has CDR1 LGHDT and CDR2 YNNKEL (reference sequence). The length of the CDR3 is 15 residues. The CDR3 DNA reads as TGTGCCAGCAGTCCTACCCGGACCCCATACAATGAGCAGTTCTTC. Protein sequence: CASSPTRTPYNEQFF.

This chain links TRBV20-1 with TRBJ2-5; possibly TRBD1 or TRBD2 for D (6 bases each). The J call is in doubt because the DNA end fits TRBJ2-1 better. Germline loops: CDR1 DFQATT, CDR2 SNEGSKA (reference sequence). CDR3 length: 12 amino acids. CDR3 coding DNA: TGCAGTGCTGGGGGCTCGGGAGATGAGCAGTTCTTC. This encodes CSAGGSGDEQFF.

The chain links TRBV7-9 to TRBJ2-1, with D unresolved. Trimming stripped 2 bases from V and 6 bases from J, with 8 bases between. This CDR3 region has 13 residues. Germline V CDR1 and CDR2: SEHNR, FQNEAQ (reference sequence). The CDR3 sequence is CASSLYLGNEQFF. In DNA, the CDR3 is TGTGCCAGCAGCTTATACCTGGGCAATGAGCAGTTCTTC.

The sample holds a few counts of this clonotype. This chain uses TRBV14 with TRBJ1-1; unclear D gene. CDR3 length: 13 amino acids. CDR1 and CDR2 from the germline V gene are SGHDN and FVKESK. V shed 1 base and J shed 3 bases, with 6 bases lying between them. The CDR3 sequence: CASSQARYTEAFF. CDR3 coding DNA: TGTGCCAGCAGCCAAGCCCGGTACACTGAAGCTTTCTTT.

This clonotype was recorded at least ten times. This chain joins TRBV6-1 and TRBJ1-2, with D possibly being TRBD1 (5 bases). The CDR3 covers 12 residues. V lost 4 bases to trimming and J lost 4 bases, with 7 bases between them. CDR1 is MNHNS and CDR2 is SASEGT in the germline V gene. The CDR3, as DNA: TGTGCCAGCAGTGGACAGCTCTATGGCTACACCTTC. This gives the protein CASSGQLYGYTF.

This clonotype occurred a few times. The chain uses TRBV19 and TRBJ2-5; 11 bases are shared with TRBD1. The CDR3 contains 16 residues. CDR1 and CDR2 from the germline V gene are LNHDA and SQIVND (reference sequence). The J segment lost 7 bases and the V segment lost 8 bases, leaving 15 bases of the junction unmatched. CDR3 loop: CASPTGHGTGGLTQYF. In DNA form, the CDR3 reads TGTGCCAGTCCAACCGGTCACGGGACAGGGGGTCTGACCCAGTACTTC.

J is TRBJ2-3 and V is TRBV5-1; 10 positions agree with TRBD2. The CDR3 consists of 13 residues. Germline CDR1 reads SGHRS; CDR2 reads YFSETQ. V was clipped by 2 bases and J by 9 bases; unmatched bases: 3. CDR3 coding DNA: TGCGCCAGCAGCTTCCCGACTAGCGGGACGCAGTATTTT. Its translation: CASSFPTSGTQYF.

The chain joins TRBV5-1 to TRBJ2-1, with D tentatively TRBD1 (5 bases). The last part of the DNA fits TRBJ2-7 better; the J call may be wrong. The length of the CDR3 is 14 residues. CDR1 is SGHRS and CDR2 is YFSETQ in the germline V gene. The CDR3 spells CASSLVDILYEQYF. The CDR3 region has the DNA TGCGCCAGCAGCTTGGTGGACATTCTATACGAGCAGTACTTC.

The V and J genes are TRBV5-1 and TRBJ2-2; the D is unclear. Germline CDR1 SGHRS, CDR2 YFSETQ. V lost 2 bases to trimming and J lost 6 bases, with 17 bases between them. CDR3 size: 16 residues. CDR3 sequence: CASSFDGQTRSGELFF. For the CDR3, the DNA is TGCGCCAGCAGCTTCGATGGCCAAACCCGGTCCGGGGAGCTGTTTTTT.

The V call is TRBV11-2, the J call TRBJ2-3, with TRBD2 identical over 10 bases. CDR1 is SGHAT and CDR2 is FQNNGV in the germline V gene. This CDR3 contains 16 residues. V lost 5 bases and J lost 2; bases outside the gene matches: 7. CDR3 region: CASSPGTSDYTDTQYF. Here the CDR3 DNA reads TGTGCCAGCAGCCCCGGGACTAGCGACTACACAGATACGCAGTATTTT.

This clonotype was picked up a small number of times. The chain is built from TRBV20-1 and TRBJ2-7; no reliable D call. CDR1 DFQATT and CDR2 SNEGSKA come from the germline V gene (reference sequence). V was shortened by 4 bases and J by 3 bases, with 13 bases between the two germline ends. This CDR3 has 13 residues. CDR3 amino acids: CSATGPLFYEQYF. DNA for the CDR3: TGCAGTGCTACCGGGCCCCTTTTCTACGAGCAGTACTTC.

CDR3 coding DNA: TGTGCCAGCAGCTTAGGGTTCGGGACAGCCCCAGATACGCAGTATTTT. Amino acid sequence: CASSLGFGTAPDTQYF. The chain carries TRBV7-2 and TRBJ2-3; 7 bases fit TRBD1. Germline V gene sequence: CDR1 SGHTA, CDR2 FQGNSA. J gave up 4 bases and V 1 base, and 8 bases lay outside the gene matches. The CDR3 runs 16 residues.

This clonotype was observed a few times. It is unclear where the CDR3 begins or ends on the DNA, so no DNA is shown, and the CDR3 is as TCRdb lists it. The rearrangement uses TRBV12-3 or TRBV12-4 and TRBJ1-6. The CDR3 spans 15 amino acids, including both terminal residues. CDR3: CASSFRFGVGSPLHF.

This clonotype was counted only a few times. J is TRBJ1-1 and V is TRBV7-2; 8 nucleotides agree with TRBD1. Trimming cost V 3 bases and J 2 bases; bases outside gene matches: 5. CDR3 length: 15 residues. From germline, CDR1 is SGHTA and CDR2 FQGNSA. The CDR3 region has the DNA TGTGCCAGCAGCTTCGTACAGGGGGGAAACACTGAAGCTTTCTTT. Protein sequence: CASSFVQGGNTEAFF.

This chain links TRBV20-1 with TRBJ2-3; no clear D. The CDR3 is 15 residues long. Trimming removed 4 bases from V and 4 bases from J, with 18 bases in between. Germline V CDR1 and CDR2: DFQATT, SNEGSKA (reference sequence). In DNA form, the CDR3 reads TGCAGTGCTAACGAACCGAAGGGCTACTCAGATACGCAGTATTTT. Its protein product is CSANEPKGYSDTQYF.

The genes are TRBV20-1 and TRBJ2-1; 13 nucleotides align to TRBD2. The CDR3 loop spans 14 amino acids. Germline V lookup: CDR1 DFQATT, CDR2 SNEGSKA (reference sequence). Trimming removed 2 bases from V and 9 bases from J; junction bases left unmatched: 4. The CDR3 bases are TGCAGTGCTAGAACTAGCGGGGGGGCTATTGAGCAGTTCTTC. Residues: CSARTSGGAIEQFF.

The chain joins TRBV20-1 to TRBJ2-3, with a possible D match to TRBD2 (6 bases). Germline CDR1 reads DFQATT; CDR2 reads SNEGSKA (reference sequence). The V end was cut by 7 bases, the J end by 3 bases, with 20 bases between. CDR3 length equals 15 residues. Here the CDR3 DNA reads TGCAGTGTTCCCCTTAGCGGAGGGGTGACAGATACGCAGTATTTT. It is translated as CSVPLSGGVTDTQYF.

This clonotype has more than one count but fewer than ten. The CDR3 nucleotides are TGCGCCAGCAGTGAGTCGTCCTCCTATGAAAAACTGTTTTTT. It specifies CASSESSSYEKLFF. The chain joins TRBV10-2 to TRBJ1-4, with D unclear. Looked up from germline, CDR1 is WSHSY and CDR2 is SAAADI. This CDR3 region has 14 residues. Between the trimmed V and J ends, which lost 0 bases and 6 bases, there was a span of 8 bases.